The 28 T cell receptor beta chains reported below all come from one sample, sequenced in a study of cytomegalovirus exposure and HLA in healthy donors. Both 60 Vbeta primers and 13 Jbeta primers went into the PCR. Measured with immunoSEQ multiplex PCR; TCRdb has only the in-frame clones, and not every one. In the table there are over 150,000 clones, approximately 73% of which are singletons. Sequenced input: PBMCs. The source is a woman aged 18-30 years in good health and CMV-seropositive.

There are a few counts of this clone. At the DNA level, this CDR3 is encoded by other sequences in the same sample as well. The chain is built from TRBV7-3 and TRBJ2-7, with 8 bases lining up with TRBD2. The CDR3 covers 13 residues. Germline V gives CDR1 SGHTA, CDR2 FQGTGA. Losses at the gene ends were 2 bases for V and 3 bases for J; bases not matched to a gene: 0. The CDR3: CASSLAGGYEQYF. The CDR3 DNA sequence: TGTGCCAGCAGCTTAGCGGGGGGCTACGAGCAGTACTTC.

The J gene is TRBJ2-1, the V gene TRBV15; possibly TRBD1 for D (6 bases). The CDR3 has 20 amino acids. Looked up from germline, CDR1 is LNHNV and CDR2 is YYDKDF (reference sequence). The V end was cut by 0 bases, the J end by 1 base, with 22 bases between. CDR3 sequence (DNA): TGTGCCACCAGCAGAGATCGACAGGTCCTAGGTACACGGTCCTACAATGAGCAGTTCTTC. Translated, it gives CATSRDRQVLGTRSYNEQFF.

This chain links TRBV19 with TRBJ2-5; the D gene is possibly TRBD2 (6 bases). CDR1 is LNHDA and CDR2 is SQIVND in the germline V gene (reference sequence). This CDR3 is built from 13 residues. Trimming removed 5 bases at V and 5 bases at J, with 12 bases between. CDR3 coding DNA: TGTGCCAGTAGTCCGACTAGGGCGGAGACCCAGTACTTC. Protein product: CASSPTRAETQYF.

CDR3 protein: CASSLELAENYNEQFF. The CDR3 region has the DNA TGCGCCAGCAGCTTGGAGCTAGCGGAGAACTACAATGAGCAGTTCTTC. The V gene is TRBV5-1, the J gene TRBJ2-1, with 7 bases aligning to TRBD2. This CDR3 contains 16 residues. V was clipped by 0 bases and J by 3 bases; unmatched bases: 6. Germline assignment: CDR1 SGHRS and CDR2 YFSETQ.

The CDR3 loop reads CASSIRDRPSYGYTF. DNA of the CDR3: TGTGCCAGCAGTATTAGGGACAGGCCTTCCTATGGCTACACCTTC. The V call is TRBV28, the J call TRBJ1-2; 8 bases match TRBD1. Per germline, CDR1 MDHEN and CDR2 SYDVKM. This CDR3 contains 15 residues. V gave up 5 bases and J gave up 4 bases; unmatched junction bases: 9.

The chain is built from TRBV7-3 and TRBJ1-2; tentative D call: TRBD1 (5 bases). The CDR3 loop spans 14 amino acids. Germline V gene data show CDR1 as SGHTA and CDR2 as FQGTGA. Trimming pared 6 bases from V and 5 bases from J, leaving 16 bases between. CDR3 sequence (DNA): TGTGCCAGCAGTCCCGGGGGGGGGACTTATGGCTACACCTTC. It is translated as CASSPGGGTYGYTF.

The chain links TRBV27 to TRBJ1-5; D gene ambiguous. Trimming cost V 2 bases and J 3 bases, with 5 bases left between them. Per the germline V gene, CDR1 is MNHEY and CDR2 is SMNVEV (reference sequence). CDR3 size: 13 residues. For the CDR3, the DNA is TGTGCCAGCAGTTTACCCAACAATCAGCCCCAGCATTTT. This translates into CASSLPNNQPQHF.

The sample holds one count of this clone. The CDR3, as DNA: TGTGCCAGCAGCTTGGGGGGGGGATACAATGAGCAGTTCTTC. Translated, it gives CASSLGGGYNEQFF. This chain connects TRBV5-6 to TRBJ2-1; TRBD2 aligns across 7 bases. Germline lookup yields CDR1 SGHDT and CDR2 YYEEEE. The V and J ends lost 0 bases and 4 bases, in that order; junction bases with no gene match: 1. The CDR3 spans 14 residues.

The chain employs TRBV7-9 and TRBJ2-6; D may be TRBD1 (5 bases). The V gene lost 6 bases and the J gene lost 0 bases, with 18 bases spanning the gap. The CDR3 is 18 residues long. Germline V gene sequence: CDR1 SEHNR, CDR2 FQNEAQ (reference sequence). In nucleotides, the CDR3 is TGTGCCAGCAGTCCAAGACCGACAGTCTCCTCTGGGGCCAACGTCCTGACTTTC. Translation: CASSPRPTVSSGANVLTF. The full variable domain, rest sourced from reference TRBV7-9 and TRBJ2-6, is DTGVSQNPRHKITKRGQNVTFRCDPISEHNRLYWYRQTLGQGPEFLTYFQNEAQLEKSRLLSDRFSAERPKGSFSTLEIQRTEQGDSAMYLCASSPRPTVSSGANVLTFGAGSRLTVL.

The rearrangement uses TRBV10-3 and TRBJ1-6; D is perhaps TRBD1 (5 bases). In germline, CDR1 is ENHRY, CDR2 SYGVKD. This CDR3 region has 14 residues. The V end was cut by 2 bases, the J end by 8 bases, with 10 bases between. CDR3 in amino acids: CAISEVVGDSPLHF. CDR3 in DNA: TGTGCCATCAGTGAGGTCGTAGGGGATTCACCCCTCCACTTT.

The sample holds a few counts of this clone. This sequence joins TRBV19 and TRBJ1-4; D not certain. This CDR3 spans 15 amino acids. Trimming cost V 5 bases and J 4 bases, with 14 bases left between them. Germline loops: CDR1 LNHDA, CDR2 SQIVND (reference sequence). The CDR3 nucleotides are TGTGCCAGTAGTGTCTCCGGGAGGAATAATGAAAAACTGTTTTTT. It is translated as CASSVSGRNNEKLFF.

The CDR3: CASSQESLAGYSSYNEQFF. The CDR3 DNA follows: TGCGCCAGCAGCCAAGAGTCGCTAGCGGGGTATAGCTCCTACAATGAGCAGTTCTTC. The chain combines TRBV4-3 with TRBJ2-1; 9 bases align to TRBD2. The CDR3 loop spans 19 amino acids. Germline V lookup: CDR1 LGHNA, CDR2 YSLEER. With V trimmed by 0 bases and J by 0 bases, 9 bases remained unmatched.

V is TRBV5-6 and J is TRBJ2-5; 7 positions agree with TRBD1. The length of the CDR3 is 16 residues. Germline assignment: CDR1 SGHDT and CDR2 YYEEEE. V shed 1 base, J shed 2 bases, and the junction held 8 bases outside the gene matches. In DNA form, the CDR3 reads TGTGCCAGCAGCTTGCCGGGACAGAGACCTCAAGAGACCCAGTACTTC. Translating it yields CASSLPGQRPQETQYF. Combining the CDR3 with reference TRBV5-6 and TRBJ2-5 gives the whole variable domain DAGVTQSPTHLIKTRGQQVTLRCSPKSGHDTVSWYQQALGQGPQFIFQYYEEEERQRGNFPDRFSGHQFPNYSSELNVNALLLGDSALYLCASSLPGQRPQETQYFGPGTRLLVL.

V gene TRBV21-1 combines with J gene TRBJ1-6. TRBV21-1 is a documented pseudogene. This CDR3 spans 19 amino acids. CDR3 sequence reads: CASSKERGALVFGHSPLHF. CDR3 bases: TGTGCCAGCAGCAAAGAACGGGGGGCACTCGTGTTTGGGCATTCACCCCTCCACTTT.

J is TRBJ2-7 and V is TRBV25-1; 9 bases agree with TRBD1. Germline CDR1 is MGHDK and CDR2 is SYGVNS. This CDR3 contains 16 residues. Trimming removed 3 bases from V and 4 bases from J; junction bases left unmatched: 10. CDR3: CASSDFPGTGSYEQYF. CDR3 bases: TGTGCCAGCAGTGACTTTCCCGGGACAGGGTCGTACGAGCAGTACTTC.

This rearrangement joins TRBV7-8 to TRBJ1-5; D gene unclear. Trimming pared 4 bases from V and 3 bases from J, leaving 13 bases between. Germline CDR1 SGHVS, CDR2 FQNEAQ. The CDR3 extends over 15 amino acids. The CDR3 protein is CASSSYGDNNQPQHF. In nucleotides, the CDR3 is TGTGCCAGCAGCTCCTACGGGGATAACAATCAGCCCCAGCATTTT. Variable domain in full (rest from reference TRBV7-8 and TRBJ1-5): GAGVSQSPRYKVAKRGQDVALRCDPISGHVSLFWYQQALGQGPEFLTYFQNEAQLDKSGLPSDRFFAERPEGSVSTLKIQRTQQEDSAVYLCASSSYGDNNQPQHFGDGTRLSIL.

The chain combines TRBV27 with TRBJ1-1, with 7 nucleotides matching TRBD1. Germline values: CDR1 MNHEY, CDR2 SMNVEV (reference sequence). CDR3 length: 18 amino acids. The trim removed 2 bases at V and 1 base at J, leaving 13 bases unmatched. The DNA for the CDR3 is TGTGCCAGCAGTTTAGTCAGGGGGAACCCAAAGAAGAACACTGAAGCTTTCTTT. It is translated as CASSLVRGNPKKNTEAFF.

This clone was counted a few times. The chain is built from TRBV5-1 and TRBJ2-3, with 13 bases lining up with TRBD2. V shed 0 bases, J shed 4 bases, and the junction held 2 bases outside the gene matches. Germline values: CDR1 SGHRS, CDR2 YFSETQ. There are 16 residues in the CDR3. The CDR3 coding sequence is TGCGCCAGCAGCTTGGAACTAGCGGGGGGGCCAGATACGCAGTATTTT. Encoded protein: CASSLELAGGPDTQYF.

The rearrangement uses TRBV7-3 and TRBJ1-5, with D tentatively TRBD1 (5 bases). The CDR3 is 14 amino acids. Trimming cost V 2 bases and J 10 bases, with 15 bases left between them. The germline gives CDR1 SGHTA, CDR2 FQGTGA. The CDR3 DNA reads TGTGCCAGCAGCTTAGGGGGGGAAGGGTTCCCCCAGCATTTT. Translating gives CASSLGGEGFPQHF.

V and J are TRBV5-1 and TRBJ2-7, with 9 bases identical to TRBD1. Germline loops: CDR1 SGHRS, CDR2 YFSETQ. The CDR3 runs 14 residues. V was clipped by 4 bases and J by 3 bases; unmatched bases: 5. CDR3: CASSGEGQGYEQYF. CDR3 DNA sequence: TGCGCCAGCAGCGGAGAGGGACAGGGCTACGAGCAGTACTTC.

V and J are TRBV2 and TRBJ2-3, with TRBD2 matching 8 bases. The CDR3 sequence is 14 residues long. Trimming cost V 7 bases and J 2 bases; bases outside gene matches: 5. Germline V gene data show CDR1 as SNHLY and CDR2 as FYNNEI. The CDR3 region has the DNA TGTGCCAGCACGGTCGGGGGGGCCACAGATACGCAGTATTTT. Translating it yields CASTVGGATDTQYF.

As regards this clone: One junction end disagrees with the germline gene, perhaps due to a read error. The CDR3 DNA reads as TGTTCCAGCAGCTTTCAGGGGGACACTGAAGCTTTCTTT. As protein: CSSSFQGDTEAFF. The V gene is TRBV7-9, the J gene TRBJ1-1; 7 nucleotides align to TRBD1. Germline V gene sequence: CDR1 SEHNR, CDR2 FQNEAQ (reference sequence). This CDR3 comprises 13 residues. Together with reference TRBV7-9 and TRBJ1-1, the CDR3 gives the full variable domain: DTGVSQNPRHKITKRGQNVTFRCDPISEHNRLYWYRQTLGQGPEFLTYFQNEAQLEKSRLLSDRFSAERPKGSFSTLEIQRTEQGDSAMYLCSSSFQGDTEAFFGQGTRLTVV.

This sequence joins TRBV18 and TRBJ1-2, with 7 bases lining up with TRBD1. The V gene's germline CDR1 is KGHSH and CDR2 LQKENI. Trimming removed 4 bases from V and 9 bases from J; junction bases left unmatched: 11. CDR3 size: 14 residues. CDR3 region: CASSQGTVRMSYTF. CDR3 bases: TGTGCCAGCTCACAGGGGACAGTCCGGATGAGCTACACCTTC.

V is TRBV7-2 and J is TRBJ2-1, with a weak D call TRBD2 (5 bases). Trimming took off 11 bases at V and 10 bases at J, with 18 bases between the two ends. Germline V CDR1 and CDR2: SGHTA, FQGNSA. The CDR3 is 12 amino acids. In DNA, the CDR3 is TGTGCCTCATCCTACGGGATTGAAGAGCAGTTCTTC. This codes for CASSYGIEEQFF.

V is TRBV27 and J is TRBJ1-2; 9 positions agree with TRBD1. Trimming at V came to 8 bases and at J to 4 bases, leaving 8 bases not matched to a gene. This CDR3 region has 14 residues. Germline-derived CDR1 and CDR2 are MNHEY and SMNVEV (reference sequence). The CDR3 protein is CASGTGGRGYGYTF. CDR3 DNA: TGTGCCAGCGGAACAGGGGGCAGAGGCTATGGCTACACCTTC.

V is TRBV19 and J is TRBJ2-3; D is possibly TRBD1 (6 bases). Germline assignment: CDR1 LNHDA and CDR2 SQIVND (reference sequence). Trimming took off 5 bases at V and 5 bases at J, with 20 bases between the two ends. This CDR3 has 16 amino acids. CDR3 in amino acids: CASSFAAGQSGDTQYF. In DNA, the CDR3 is TGTGCCAGTAGTTTCGCCGCCGGACAGTCGGGAGATACGCAGTATTTT.

V gene TRBV4-2 combines with J gene TRBJ2-3; a weak D match, TRBD2 (5 bases). The CDR3 spans 15 residues. V lost 0 bases and J lost 2, with 9 bases in between. Germline V gene data show CDR1 as LGHNA and CDR2 as YNFKEQ. CDR3 nucleotide sequence: TGTGCCAGCAGCCAAGAAGGACTGAACACAGATACGCAGTATTTT. Its protein is CASSQEGLNTDTQYF.

Written as DNA, the CDR3 is TGTGCCAGCAGCGTAGGACAGGGTGGGGCCTACGAGCAGTACTTC. Its protein product is CASSVGQGGAYEQYF. The chain has TRBV9 and TRBJ2-7, with TRBD1 matching 7 bases. CDR1 is SGDLS and CDR2 is YYNGEE in the germline V gene. Trimming took 0 bases from V and 2 from J; bases not matched to a gene: 5. This CDR3 is built from 15 residues.